A single sample is the source of the 2 T cell receptor beta chains below, sequenced in a study of blood T cell repertoires in COVID-19. The assay was immunoSEQ multiplex PCR, and TCRdb's table has in-frame clones only and misses some. The data contain around 200,000 clones, approximately 89% of them singletons. Sequencing was performed on PBMCs or T cells enriched from blood (not recorded which). The receptors shown here come from a woman younger than 35 who had recovered from COVID-19.

This chain uses TRBV19 with TRBJ1-1; 8 bases agree with TRBD1. The junction had 8 bases not matched to a gene; V was cut back by 7 bases and J by 1 base. The germline V gene has CDR1 LNHDA and CDR2 SQIVND (reference sequence). CDR3 length equals 15 residues. CDR3 residues: CASIRTGPGNTEAFF. For the CDR3, the DNA is TGTGCCAGTATTAGGACAGGGCCGGGGAACACTGAAGCTTTCTTT.

This sequence joins TRBV9 and TRBJ2-1; 13 bases agree with TRBD2. V was pared by 3 bases and J by 9 bases, with 15 bases of the junction left unmatched. CDR3 length equals 18 residues. Germline V gives CDR1 SGDLS, CDR2 YYNGEE. The CDR3 is CASSAIIRGGLAGVEQFF. CDR3 sequence (DNA): TGTGCCAGCAGCGCTATCATCCGGGGAGGACTAGCGGGAGTTGAGCAGTTCTTC.